One and the same sample provided the 10 T cell receptor beta chains below, sequenced in a study of monozygotic twins with cystic fibrosis. Repertoires were generated with immunoSEQ multiplex PCR, while TCRdb's copy carries only in-frame clones and drops some. The sample has about 23,000 clones; roughly 97% are singletons. The sequenced material came from blood. These receptors all stem from a girl aged 10 to 17 with cystic fibrosis.

In this sample, this clone turned up once. This chain connects TRBV7-9 to TRBJ2-1; 10 positions agree with TRBD1. Per the germline V gene, CDR1 is SEHNR and CDR2 is FQNEAQ (reference sequence). This CDR3 is 13 amino acids long. Trimming at V came to 5 bases and at J to 9 bases, leaving 4 bases not matched to a gene. CDR3 sequence: CASSLRTGGEQFF. Written as DNA, the CDR3 is TGTGCCAGCAGCCTACGGACAGGGGGTGAGCAGTTCTTC. The complete variable domain, with remaining parts taken from reference TRBV7-9 and TRBJ2-1, reads DTGVSQNPRHKITKRGQNVTFRCDPISEHNRLYWYRQTLGQGPEFLTYFQNEAQLEKSRLLSDRFSAERPKGSFSTLEIQRTEQGDSAMYLCASSLRTGGEQFFGPGTRLTVL.

This clone appeared a few times. The CDR3 protein is CASSPDLPAGYGYTF. Written as DNA, the CDR3 is TGTGCCAGCAGCCCAGATCTACCGGCGGGCTATGGCTACACCTTC. This chain uses TRBV5-4 with TRBJ1-2, with D unresolved. V was clipped by 4 bases and J by 4 bases, with 17 bases between them. Germline V gives CDR1 SGHNT, CDR2 YYREEE (reference sequence). The CDR3 totals 15 residues.

J is TRBJ2-5 and V is TRBV2, with TRBD2 identical over 10 bases. This CDR3 has 15 amino acids. V lost 6 bases and J lost 5; bases outside the gene matches: 9. Germline values: CDR1 SNHLY, CDR2 FYNNEI. Here the CDR3 DNA reads TGTGCCAGCAGCTTAATAGCGGGAGGCGGCGAGACCCAGTACTTC. As protein: CASSLIAGGGETQYF.

The chain employs TRBV7-8 and TRBJ2-2, with 10 bases identical to TRBD2. Germline values: CDR1 SGHVS, CDR2 FQNEAQ. This CDR3 is built from 18 residues. Trimming cost V 2 bases and J 4 bases; bases outside gene matches: 10. The CDR3 DNA reads TGTGCCAGCAGCTTAAACCAGCGGGAGGGCCTGAGCACCGGGGAGCTGTTTTTT. As protein: CASSLNQREGLSTGELFF.

This chain uses TRBV18 with TRBJ1-2, with TRBD1 as a possible D gene (6 bases). Looked up from germline, CDR1 is KGHSH and CDR2 is LQKENI. Trimming pared 3 bases from V and 4 bases from J, leaving 15 bases between. CDR3 length: 15 residues. CDR3 in DNA: TGTGCCAGCTCACCCAATTCGGACAGTCCCTATGGCTACACCTTC. Protein: CASSPNSDSPYGYTF.

The chain joins TRBV4-3 to TRBJ2-5, with 8 bases lining up with TRBD2. Germline values: CDR1 LGHNA, CDR2 YSLEER. The CDR3 runs to 15 residues. The V and J ends lost 1 base and 4 bases, in that order; junction bases with no gene match: 5. As DNA, the CDR3 is TGCGCCAGCAGCCAAGTGGCGGGAGGCGGAGAGACCCAGTACTTC. This gives the protein CASSQVAGGGETQYF.

This rearrangement joins TRBV5-1 to TRBJ2-7; a possible D gene is TRBD1 (6 bases). CDR1 is SGHRS and CDR2 is YFSETQ in the germline V gene. The CDR3 is 16 amino acids. V was pared by 0 bases and J by 0 bases, with 13 bases between. The CDR3 DNA is TGCGCCAGCAGCTTGGACGCCAGGGGTAGCTCCTACGAGCAGTACTTC. It encodes CASSLDARGSSYEQYF.

The J gene is TRBJ2-5, the V gene TRBV30; 9 bases fit TRBD2. J gave up 5 bases and V 5 bases, and 9 bases lay outside the gene matches. The germline V gene encodes CDR1 GTSNPN and CDR2 SVGIG (reference sequence). This CDR3 spans 14 amino acids. The CDR3 region has the DNA TGTGCCTGGGGCGCCGGGAGCGGGGGGGAGACCCAGTACTTC. Amino acid sequence: CAWGAGSGGETQYF.

The chain employs TRBV6-5 and TRBJ1-1; D is uncertain. Germline V gene lookup returns CDR1 MNHEY and CDR2 SVGAGI. This CDR3 has 16 residues. V was cut by 0 bases and J by 1 base, with 12 bases left in between. In DNA, the CDR3 is TGTGCCAGCAGTTACTCGAGCGGGAACTGGAACACTGAAGCTTTCTTT. Translated: CASSYSSGNWNTEAFF.

The chain uses TRBV7-2 and TRBJ2-7; D is ambiguous. The V and J ends lost 5 bases and 3 bases respectively, with 11 bases between them. Per germline, CDR1 SGHTA and CDR2 FQGNSA. CDR3 length equals 13 residues. The CDR3 spells CASSPTGFYEQYV. CDR3 coding DNA: TGTGCCAGCAGCCCGACCGGATTCTACGAGCAGTACGTC.